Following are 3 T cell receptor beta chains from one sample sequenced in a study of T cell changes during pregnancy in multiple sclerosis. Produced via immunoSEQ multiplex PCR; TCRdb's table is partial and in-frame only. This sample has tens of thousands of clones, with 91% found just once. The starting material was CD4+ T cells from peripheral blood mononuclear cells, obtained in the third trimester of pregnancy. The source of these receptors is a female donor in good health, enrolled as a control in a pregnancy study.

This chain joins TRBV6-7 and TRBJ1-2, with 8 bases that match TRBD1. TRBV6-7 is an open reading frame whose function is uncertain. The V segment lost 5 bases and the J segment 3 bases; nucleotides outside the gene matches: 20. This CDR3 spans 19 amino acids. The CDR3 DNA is TGTGCCAGCAGTCCCCATAAGCTAAGAGGGGACAGGCAATACTATGGCTACACCTTC. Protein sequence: CASSPHKLRGDRQYYGYTF.

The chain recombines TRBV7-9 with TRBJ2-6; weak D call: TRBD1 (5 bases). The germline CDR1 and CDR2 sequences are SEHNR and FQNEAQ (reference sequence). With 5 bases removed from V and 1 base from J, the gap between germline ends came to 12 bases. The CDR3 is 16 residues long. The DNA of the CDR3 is TGTGCCAGCAGCATTTCCCAGGGTTCTGGGGCCAACGTCCTGACTTTC. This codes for CASSISQGSGANVLTF.

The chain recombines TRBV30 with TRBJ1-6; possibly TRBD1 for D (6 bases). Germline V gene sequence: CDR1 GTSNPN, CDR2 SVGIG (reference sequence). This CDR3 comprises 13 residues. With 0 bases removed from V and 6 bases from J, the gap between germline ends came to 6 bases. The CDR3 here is CAWSVGANSPLHF. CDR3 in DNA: TGTGCCTGGAGTGTGGGGGCTAATTCACCCCTCCACTTT.